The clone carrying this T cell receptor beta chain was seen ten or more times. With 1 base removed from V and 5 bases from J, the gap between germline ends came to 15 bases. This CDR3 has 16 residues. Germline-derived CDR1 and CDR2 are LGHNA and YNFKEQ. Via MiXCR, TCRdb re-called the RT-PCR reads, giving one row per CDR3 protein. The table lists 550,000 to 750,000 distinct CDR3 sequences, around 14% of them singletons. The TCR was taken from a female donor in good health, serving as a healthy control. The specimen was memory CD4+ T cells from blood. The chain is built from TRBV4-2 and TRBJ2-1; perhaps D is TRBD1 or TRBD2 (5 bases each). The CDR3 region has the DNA TGTGCCAGCAGCCAAGGGGACCCATGGGGAAACAATGAGCAGTTCTTC. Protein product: CASSQGDPWGNNEQFF.